This is a list of T cell receptor beta chains from one sample in a study of beta chain features in type 1 diabetes. Method: immunoSEQ multiplex PCR; TCRdb's copy keeps in-frame clones and lacks some. The sample comprises nearly 700,000 clones, 13% of which are singletons, and around 0.022% rests with the top ten. The sample consisted of naive CD4+ T cells from blood. The source of these receptors is a man between 18 and 29 years old with type 1 diabetes. Each CDR3 is given with its conserved first and last residue. The D gene is left open where the match is weak. Clone size is stated in some rows and not others, as once, few, many or a class when expanded.

CDR3 protein	CDR3 DNA	CDR3 length	clone size	D gene	V gene	J gene
CASSRPGQGSRLNTEAFF	TGCGCCAGCAGCCGTCCGGGACAGGGGAGTAGGTTGAACACTGAAGCTTTCTTT	18	NA	TRBD1	TRBV4-1	TRBJ1-1
CASSPLRDTEAFF	TGTGCCAGCTCACCGCTCCGGGACACTGAAGCTTTCTTT	13	few	NA	TRBV18	TRBJ1-1
CASSRAGYGYTF	TGTGCCAGCTCCCGGGCGGGGTATGGCTACACCTTC	12	few	NA	TRBV6-5	TRBJ1-2
CAWSEYRVSPLHF	TGTGCCTGGAGCGAGTACAGGGTTTCACCCCTCCACTTT	13	few	NA	TRBV30	TRBJ1-6
CASIRGGYSDYGYTF	TGTGCCAGTATCAGGGGAGGATATTCGGACTATGGCTACACCTTC	15	NA	NA	TRBV19	TRBJ1-2
CASSLGGSGNTIYF	TGTGCCAGCAGTTTAGGCGGCTCTGGAAACACCATATATTTT	14	few	NA	TRBV27	TRBJ1-3
CASSLPGARAFF	TGCGCCAGCAGCTTGCCCGGGGCACGGGCTTTCTTT	12	NA	NA	TRBV5-1	TRBJ1-1
CASSGSYEQYF	TGTGCCAGCAGTGGGAGTTACGAGCAGTACTTC	11	NA	NA	TRBV2	TRBJ2-7
CASNVGQGDTEAFF	TGTGCCAGCAATGTAGGACAGGGGGACACTGAAGCTTTCTTT	14	NA	TRBD1	TRBV27	TRBJ1-1
CASSQRGASTDTQYF	TGTGCCAGCAGCCAGAGGGGGGCCAGCACAGATACGCAGTATTTT	15	NA	NA	TRBV4-2	TRBJ2-3
CASSDFVRSETQYF	TGTGCCAGCAGTGATTTTGTTAGATCAGAGACCCAGTACTTC	14	few	NA	TRBV2	TRBJ2-5
CASSYSGDRSLETQYF	TGTGCCAGCAGTTACTCCGGGGACCGATCTCTGGAGACCCAGTACTTC	16	NA	NA	TRBV6-5	TRBJ2-5
CASSALGQSYNEQFF	TGTGCCAGCAGTGCCCTCGGGCAGTCATACAATGAGCAGTTCTTC	15	NA	NA	TRBV6-1	TRBJ2-1
CATSSSPLDSEAFF	TGTGCCACCAGCAGCTCCCCTCTTGACAGTGAAGCTTTCTTT	14	few	NA	TRBV15	TRBJ1-1
CSVVGVRSYEQYF	TGCAGCGTTGTCGGAGTCCGCTCCTACGAGCAGTACTTC	13	few	NA	TRBV29-1	TRBJ2-7
CSVDPSQVNYGYTF	TGCAGCGTTGATCCCTCTCAGGTTAACTATGGCTACACCTTC	14	few	NA	TRBV29-1	TRBJ1-2
CASSLGTGATDTQYF	TGTGCCAGCAGCTTAGGGACAGGGGCCACAGATACGCAGTATTTT	15	few	TRBD1	TRBV7-8	TRBJ2-3
CASSWKDRRNTGELFF	TGTGCCAGCAGCTGGAAAGACAGGAGGAACACCGGGGAGCTGTTTTTT	16	NA	NA	TRBV5-6	TRBJ2-2
CASSIGQGWTPLHF	TGTGCCAGCAGCATCGGACAGGGGTGGACACCCCTCCACTTT	14	NA	TRBD1	TRBV7-2	TRBJ1-6
CASSPWPTDTQYF	TGTGCCAGCTCACCCTGGCCCACTGATACGCAGTATTTT	13	few	NA	TRBV18	TRBJ2-3
CAIKGSVNSSYNEQFF	TGTGCCATCAAAGGCTCGGTAAATAGCTCCTACAATGAGCAGTTCTTC	16	few	NA	TRBV10-3	TRBJ2-1
CASSLGGAGASYEQYF	TGTGCCAGCAGCCTAGGGGGTGCGGGGGCGTCCTACGAGCAGTACTTC	16	few	NA	TRBV27	TRBJ2-7
CASSLAGTLAYEQYF	TGTGCCAGCAGCTTGGCCGGGACATTGGCCTACGAGCAGTACTTC	15	NA	NA	TRBV5-4	TRBJ2-7
CASSLARHQETQYF	TGTGCCAGCAGCTTAGCGAGGCACCAAGAGACCCAGTACTTC	14	once	NA	TRBV7-2	TRBJ2-5
CAISEGGYTGELFF	TGTGCCATCAGTGAGGGAGGGTACACCGGGGAGCTGTTTTTT	14	NA	NA	TRBV10-3	TRBJ2-2
CSAQAGIGSYGYTF	TGCAGCGCCCAAGCTGGCATTGGGAGCTATGGCTACACCTTC	14	few	NA	TRBV29-1	TRBJ1-2
CASCPGRTYNEQFF	TGTGCCAGCTGTCCGGGAAGAACTTACAATGAGCAGTTCTTC	14	few	NA	TRBV6-6	TRBJ2-1
CASSQFPPQAYEQYF	TGTGCCAGCAGCCAGTTTCCCCCCCAAGCCTACGAGCAGTACTTC	15	NA	NA	TRBV7-3	TRBJ2-7
CASSIGTAIYNEQFF	TGCGCCAGCAGCATAGGGACAGCCATTTACAATGAGCAGTTCTTC	15	NA	TRBD1	TRBV5-1	TRBJ2-1
CAWSVLGLRSGANVLTF	TGTGCCTGGAGTGTACTGGGTCTCCGCTCTGGGGCCAACGTCCTGACTTTC	17	NA	NA	TRBV30	TRBJ2-6
CATHKPDRNYGYTF	TGTGCCACCCACAAACCCGACCGAAACTATGGCTACACCTTC	14	NA	NA	TRBV6-5	TRBJ1-2
CSGGEGGTEAFF	TGCAGCGGGGGTGAGGGAGGCACTGAAGCTTTCTTT	12	NA	NA	TRBV29-1	TRBJ1-1
CASSEAHPWTDETEAFF	TGTGCCAGCAGTGAAGCTCACCCCTGGACAGATGAGACTGAAGCTTTCTTT	17	NA	NA	TRBV2	TRBJ1-1
CASSQPTSTSRGTQYF	TGCGCCAGCAGCCAACCAACCTCGACTAGCCGAGGGACCCAGTACTTC	16	NA	TRBD2	TRBV4-1	TRBJ2-5
CSADSAGGADTQYF	TGCAGCGCTGATTCGGCGGGGGGCGCAGATACGCAGTATTTT	14	few	TRBD2	TRBV29-1	TRBJ2-3
CSARITEAFF	TGCAGTGCTAGAATTACTGAAGCTTTCTTT	10	few	NA	TRBV20-1	TRBJ1-1
CASSGDRVTEAFF	TGTGCCAGCAGCGGCGACAGGGTTACTGAAGCTTTCTTT	13	NA	TRBD1	TRBV9	TRBJ1-1
CASSLEYSGGPPGDTQYF	TGCGCCAGCAGCTTGGAGTATAGCGGGGGGCCGCCTGGTGATACGCAGTATTTT	18	NA	TRBD2	TRBV5-1	TRBJ2-3
CASSARANTGELFF	TGTGCCAGTAGTGCCCGGGCGAACACCGGGGAGCTGTTTTTT	14	NA	NA	TRBV19	TRBJ2-2
CASSSNTGPPGTYEQYF	TGCGCCAGCAGCTCAAATACCGGGCCACCTGGAACCTACGAGCAGTACTTC	17	NA	NA	TRBV5-1	TRBJ2-7
CASSLAGAERSPLHF	TGCGCCAGCAGCTTGGCTGGGGCCGAGAGATCACCCCTCCACTTT	15	few	NA	TRBV5-1	TRBJ1-6
CASSLPISTGTYGYTF	TGTGCCAGCAGCTTACCCATCTCGACAGGGACCTATGGCTACACCTTC	16	few	TRBD1	TRBV7-9	TRBJ1-2
CASSPPGGSSSYNEQFF	TGTGCCAGCAGCCCCCCCGGCGGCTCGAGCTCCTACAATGAGCAGTTCTTC	17	NA	NA	TRBV9	TRBJ2-1
CAWSVMANTEAFF	TGTGCCTGGAGTGTAATGGCGAACACTGAAGCTTTCTTT	13	NA	NA	TRBV30	TRBJ1-1
CASSWGDSLLAKNIQYF	TGTGCCAGCAGCTGGGGGGACAGCCTTCTAGCCAAAAACATTCAGTACTTC	17	NA	NA	TRBV28	TRBJ2-4
CASSLRGHEQYF	TGCGCCAGCAGCCTCCGGGGGCACGAGCAGTACTTC	12	few	NA	TRBV5-1	TRBJ2-7
CATVGDTGELFF	TGTGCCACAGTGGGGGACACCGGGGAGCTGTTTTTT	12	few	NA	TRBV10-3	TRBJ2-2
CASSSRPDTDTQYF	TGTGCCAGCAGCTCCCGGCCTGACACAGATACGCAGTATTTT	14	NA	NA	TRBV7-9	TRBJ2-3
CASSEPRDMNTEAFF	TGTGCCAGCAGTGAGCCCAGGGATATGAACACTGAAGCTTTCTTT	15	few	NA	TRBV6-6	TRBJ1-1
CASSGLSPGSSGANVLTF	TGTGCCAGCAGCGGACTCTCGCCCGGAAGCTCTGGGGCCAACGTCCTGACTTTC	18	few	NA	TRBV2	TRBJ2-6